This T cell receptor beta chain was obtained from a study of blood T cell repertoires in COVID-19. The wider study: Whether acute or convalescent, the COVID-19 samples came from the United States, Italy and Spain. Nucleic acid was either cDNA or gDNA, and it came from T cells, B-cell-depleted T cells, or PBMCs.

Per the original methods: Estimation of nucleated cell counts relied on the amplification of reference gene primers. Produced via immunoSEQ multiplex PCR; TCRdb's table is partial and in-frame only. That table is the source of V, J and clone size, and D and trimming were worked out from the DNA. The table includes about 140,000 clones, over 80% detected once. The source of this sequence is a woman between 50 and 59 years old with acute or convalescent COVID-19. What was sequenced was peripheral blood.

The CDR3 loop reads CASSASPSGISYEQYF. As DNA, the CDR3 is TGTGCCAGTAGTGCAAGCCCCAGCGGGATATCCTACGAGCAGTACTTC. This sequence joins TRBV19 and TRBJ2-7; TRBD2 aligns across 7 bases. V lost 5 bases, J lost 1 base, and 11 bases stayed unmatched. The CDR3 totals 16 residues. Germline V gene lookup returns CDR1 LNHDA and CDR2 SQIVND (reference sequence).